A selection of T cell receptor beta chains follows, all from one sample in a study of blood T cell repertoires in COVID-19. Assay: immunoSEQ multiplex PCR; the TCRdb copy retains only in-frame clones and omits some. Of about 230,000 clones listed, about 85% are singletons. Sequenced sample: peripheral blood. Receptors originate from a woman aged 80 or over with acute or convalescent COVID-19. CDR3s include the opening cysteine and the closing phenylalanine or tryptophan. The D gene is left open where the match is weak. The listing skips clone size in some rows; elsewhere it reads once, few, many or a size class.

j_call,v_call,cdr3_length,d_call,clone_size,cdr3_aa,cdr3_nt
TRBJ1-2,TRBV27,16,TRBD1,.,CASSRSRQGAVYGYTF,TGTGCCAGCAGTCGCTCTAGACAGGGGGCCGTCTATGGCTACACCTTC
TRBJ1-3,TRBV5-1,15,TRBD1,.,CASSPGQTFGNTIYF,TGCGCCAGCAGCCCGGGACAGACCTTTGGAAACACCATATATTTT
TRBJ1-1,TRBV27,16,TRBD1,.,CASSPTEDRGHTEAFF,TGTGCCAGCAGTCCGACCGAGGACAGGGGGCATACTGAAGCTTTCTTT
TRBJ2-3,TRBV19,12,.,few,CASSTGTDTQYF,TGTGCCAGTAGTACAGGCACAGATACGCAGTATTTT
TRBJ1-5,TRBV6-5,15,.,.,CASSYAGDGNQPQHF,TGTGCCAGCAGTTACGCAGGGGACGGGAATCAGCCCCAGCATTTT
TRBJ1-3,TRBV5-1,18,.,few,CASSLAGLGAASGNTIYF,TGCGCCAGCAGCTTGGCGGGACTGGGAGCGGCGTCTGGAAACACCATATATTTT
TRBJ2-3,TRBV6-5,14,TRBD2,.,CASKLAGGLGTQYF,TGTGCCAGCAAACTAGCGGGGGGGCTAGGTACGCAGTATTTT
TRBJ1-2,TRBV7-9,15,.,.,CASSKAGQLNYGYTF,TGTGCCAGCAGTAAGGCAGGGCAGCTTAACTATGGCTACACCTTC
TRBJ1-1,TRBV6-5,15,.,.,CASSYSGGSYTEAFF,TGTGCCAGCAGTTACTCCGGGGGAAGTTACACTGAAGCTTTCTTT
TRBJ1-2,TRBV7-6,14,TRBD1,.,CASSPQQGNYGYTF,TGTGCCAGCAGCCCCCAACAGGGGAACTATGGCTACACCTTC
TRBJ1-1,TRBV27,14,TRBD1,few,CASATGISNTEAFF,TGTGCCAGCGCGACAGGGATTTCGAACACTGAAGCTTTCTTT
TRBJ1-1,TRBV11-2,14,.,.,CASSSNGGLLEAFF,TGTGCCAGCAGCTCTAACGGGGGTCTACTTGAAGCTTTCTTT
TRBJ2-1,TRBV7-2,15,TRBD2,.,CASSSLGLAGNEQFF,TGTGCCAGCAGCTCCCTCGGACTAGCGGGGAATGAGCAGTTCTTC
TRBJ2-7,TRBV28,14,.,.,CASSTQGVSYEQYF,TGTGCCAGCAGTACACAGGGTGTCTCCTACGAGCAGTACTTC
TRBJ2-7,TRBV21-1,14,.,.,CASSISDRGGEQYF,TGTGCCAGCAGCATATCAGACAGGGGCGGCGAGCAGTACTTC
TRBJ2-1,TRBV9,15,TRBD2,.,CASSAGLARYNEQFF,TGTGCCAGCAGCGCGGGACTAGCCCGGTACAATGAGCAGTTCTTC
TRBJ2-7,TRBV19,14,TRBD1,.,CASSIRTGSDEQYF,TGTGCCAGTAGTATACGGACAGGGTCCGACGAGCAGTACTTC
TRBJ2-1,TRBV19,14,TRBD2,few,CASRSGGGYNEQFF,TGTGCCAGTAGGTCGGGGGGGGGCTACAATGAGCAGTTCTTC
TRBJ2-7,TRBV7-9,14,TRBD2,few,CASSRGGSGYEQYF,TGTGCCAGCAGCCGGGGAGGGAGCGGGTACGAGCAGTACTTC
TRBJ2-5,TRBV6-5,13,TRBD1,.,CASRPTGVETQYF,TGTGCCAGCAGGCCGACAGGGGTAGAGACCCAGTACTTC
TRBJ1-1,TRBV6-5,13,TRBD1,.,CASRRDRNTEAFF,TGTGCCAGCAGAAGGGACAGAAACACTGAAGCTTTCTTT
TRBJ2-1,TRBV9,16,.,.,CASSPPPGLQYNEQFF,TGTGCCAGCAGCCCCCCCCCGGGACTCCAGTACAATGAGCAGTTCTTC
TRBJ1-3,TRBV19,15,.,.,CASTEGLTKNYTIYF,TGTGCCAGTACAGAGGGCTTAACAAAAAATTACACCATATATTTT
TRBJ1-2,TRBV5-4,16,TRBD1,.,CASSLGGQSFNYGYTF,TGTGCCAGCAGCTTGGGGGGACAGTCCTTTAACTATGGCTACACCTTC
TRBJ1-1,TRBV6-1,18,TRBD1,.,CASSEWSVRGDRGTEAFF,TGTGCCAGCAGTGAATGGTCCGTAAGGGGTGACAGGGGCACTGAAGCTTTCTTT
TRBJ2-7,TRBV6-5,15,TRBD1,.,CASSSPRRGPYEQYF,TGTGCCAGCAGTTCACCCCGAAGGGGGCCCTACGAGCAGTACTTC
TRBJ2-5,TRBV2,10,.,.,CASSGRVQYF,TGTGCCAGCAGCGGTAGAGTGCAGTACTTC
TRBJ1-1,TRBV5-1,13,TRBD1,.,CASSPGQGTEAFF,TGCGCCAGCAGCCCGGGACAGGGCACTGAAGCTTTCTTT
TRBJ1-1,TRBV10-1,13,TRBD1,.,CASQDRVETEAFF,TGCGCCAGCCAGGACAGGGTGGAGACTGAAGCTTTCTTT
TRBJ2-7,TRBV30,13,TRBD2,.,CAWREAGGGEQYF,TGTGCCTGGAGGGAAGCGGGAGGGGGGGAGCAGTACTTC
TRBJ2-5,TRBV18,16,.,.,CASSTSVLAVQETQYF,TGTGCCAGCTCAACAAGTGTCTTGGCGGTTCAAGAGACCCAGTACTTC
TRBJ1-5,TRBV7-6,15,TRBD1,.,CASSSGTGGGQPQHF,TGTGCCAGCAGCTCTGGGACAGGGGGCGGACAGCCCCAGCATTTT
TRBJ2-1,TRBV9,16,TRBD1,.,CASSPRDRGSYNEQFF,TGTGCCAGCAGCCCCCGGGACAGGGGTTCCTACAATGAGCAGTTCTTC
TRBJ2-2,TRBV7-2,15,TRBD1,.,CASSGTGGDTGELFF,TGTGCCAGCAGCGGGACAGGGGGTGACACCGGGGAGCTGTTTTTT
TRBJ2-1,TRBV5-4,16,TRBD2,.,CASSPTSGSSYNEQFF,TGTGCCAGCAGTCCTACTAGCGGGAGCTCCTACAATGAGCAGTTCTTC
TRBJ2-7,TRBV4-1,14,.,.,CASSTQGFAYEQYF,TGCGCCAGCAGCACACAGGGATTTGCCTACGAGCAGTACTTC
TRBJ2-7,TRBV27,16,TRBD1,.,CASSLTPPDRAYEQYF,TGTGCCAGCAGTTTGACCCCTCCCGACAGGGCATACGAGCAGTACTTC
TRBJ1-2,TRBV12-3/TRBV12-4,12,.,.,CASSFAGYGYTF,TGTGCCAGCAGTTTTGCAGGCTATGGCTACACCTTC
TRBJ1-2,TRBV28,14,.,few,CASELGTRLYGYTF,TGTGCCAGCGAACTCGGGACACGGCTCTATGGCTACACCTTC
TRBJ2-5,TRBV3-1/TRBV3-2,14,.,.,CASSQDTGVLTQYF,TGTGCCAGCAGCCAAGATACCGGGGTATTGACCCAGTACTTC
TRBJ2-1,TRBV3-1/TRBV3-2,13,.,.,CASKGSVHNEQFF,TGTGCCAGCAAGGGTAGCGTACACAATGAGCAGTTCTTC